Shown below are 3 T cell receptor beta chains from a single sample sequenced in a study of regulatory T cells in long-lasting Graves disease. Library construction for TCR beta used iRepertoire HTBI primers and Arm-PCR of CDR3 regions. TCRdb independently ran MiXCR on the multiplex PCR reads; one entry per CDR3 protein. In the table there are fewer than 400,000 distinct CDR3 sequences, roughly a fifth of which are singletons. The sample's time point: persistent/refractory GD, antithyroid drugs over 5 years with positive TRAb. The TCR library used RNA extracted from PBMCs. The sequencing here drew on peripheral blood mononuclear cells (PBMCs), taken when the disease was refractory, from a patient treated with antithyroid drugs. These receptors all stem from a female donor with Graves disease.

The chain carries TRBV5-1 and TRBJ2-7; TRBD1 aligns across 10 bases. The ends lost 4 bases at V and 4 bases at J; junction bases unmatched: 5. This CDR3 spans 14 amino acids. The germline V gene has CDR1 SGHRS and CDR2 YFSETQ. In nucleotides, the CDR3 is TGCGCCAGCAGCAAGGACAGGGGGTCTTACGAGCAGTACTTC. This sequence encodes CASSKDRGSYEQYF.

The V and J genes are TRBV15 and TRBJ1-4; D remains unclear. V lost 2 bases to trimming and J lost 5 bases, with 6 bases between them. Germline loops: CDR1 LNHNV, CDR2 YYDKDF (reference sequence). There are 13 residues in the CDR3. Here the CDR3 reads CATSRKGNEKLFF. CDR3 DNA sequence: TGTGCCACCAGCAGAAAAGGGAATGAAAAACTGTTTTTT.

This clonotype has ten or more counts. V usage is TRBV6-1 and J usage is TRBJ1-6, with D maybe TRBD1 (5 bases). CDR1 is MNHNS and CDR2 is SASEGT in the germline V gene. The CDR3 sequence is 15 residues long. The V and J ends lost 7 bases and 0 bases respectively, with 10 bases between them. CDR3: CASTIDSSYNSPLHF. For the CDR3, the DNA is TGTGCCAGCACCATCGACAGCTCCTATAATTCACCCCTCCACTTT.